This TCR beta chain appears in the sequencing data of a study of shared clonotypes between healthy human individuals. Study-wide results and limits: It was the non-shared clonotypes that had lower generation probabilities than clonotypes shared by all four donors.

For sorted subsets, about 190 ng DNA per replicate equaled roughly 29,000 T cell genomes. Assay used: immunoSEQ multiplex PCR; TCRdb lists only in-frame clones, some missing. The repertoire holds fewer than 400,000 clones, with approximately 79% as singletons. Donors, without exception, were Caucasian adults residing in Nashville, Tennessee. V gave up 4 bases and J gave up 2 bases, with 11 bases separating them. CDR3 size: 14 residues. Germline V gives CDR1 ENHRY, CDR2 SYGVKD. On this clone: No antigen is known for it.

This chain joins TRBV10-3 and TRBJ1-2, with D possibly TRBD1 on 5 matching bases. The receptor comes from a man aged 25 to 40 in good health. Sequencing was performed on memory CD4+ T cells sorted from blood. This sample's subset: CD45RA-negative fraction. This chain's CDR3 is CAISASGPNYGYTF. The CDR3 DNA sequence: TGTGCCATCAGTGCATCGGGACCGAACTATGGCTACACCTTC.